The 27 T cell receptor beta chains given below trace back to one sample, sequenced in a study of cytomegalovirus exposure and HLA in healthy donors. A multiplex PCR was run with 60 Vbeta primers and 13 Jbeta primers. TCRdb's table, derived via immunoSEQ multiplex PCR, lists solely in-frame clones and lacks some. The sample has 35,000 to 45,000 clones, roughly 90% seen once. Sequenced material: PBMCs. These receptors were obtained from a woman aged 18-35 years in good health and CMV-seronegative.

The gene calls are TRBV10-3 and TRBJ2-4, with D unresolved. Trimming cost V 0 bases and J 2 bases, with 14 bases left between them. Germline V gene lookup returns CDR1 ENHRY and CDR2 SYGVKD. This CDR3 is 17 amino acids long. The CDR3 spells CAISESATQSSKNIQYF. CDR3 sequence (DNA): TGTGCCATCAGTGAGTCGGCGACACAAAGCTCCAAAAACATTCAGTACTTC.

The CDR3: CASSRSRGEATQYF. CDR3 DNA: TGCGCCAGCAGCCGGTCGCGGGGAGAGGCGACCCAGTACTTC. The chain is built from TRBV5-1 and TRBJ2-5; weak D call: TRBD2 (6 bases). The CDR3 extends over 14 amino acids. Germline V CDR1 and CDR2: SGHRS, YFSETQ. Trimming removed 4 bases at V and 7 bases at J, with 17 bases between.

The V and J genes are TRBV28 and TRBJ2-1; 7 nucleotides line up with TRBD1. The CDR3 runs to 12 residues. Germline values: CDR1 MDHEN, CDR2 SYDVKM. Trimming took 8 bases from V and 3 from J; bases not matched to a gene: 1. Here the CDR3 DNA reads TGTGCCAGCCACAGGGGCTACAATGAGCAGTTCTTC. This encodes CASHRGYNEQFF.

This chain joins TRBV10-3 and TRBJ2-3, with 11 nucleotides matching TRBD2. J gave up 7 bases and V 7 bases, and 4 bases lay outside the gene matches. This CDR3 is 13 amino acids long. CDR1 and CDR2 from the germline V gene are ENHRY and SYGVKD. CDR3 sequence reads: CAIKLAGGHTQYF. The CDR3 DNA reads TGTGCCATCAAGCTAGCGGGAGGACATACGCAGTATTTT.

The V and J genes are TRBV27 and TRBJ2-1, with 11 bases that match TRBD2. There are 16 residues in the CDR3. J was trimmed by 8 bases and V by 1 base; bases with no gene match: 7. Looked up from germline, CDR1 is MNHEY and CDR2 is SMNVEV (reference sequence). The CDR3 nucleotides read TGTGCCAGCAGTTTATTGGGTAGCGGGAGGGTCGATGAGCAGTTCTTC. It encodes CASSLLGSGRVDEQFF.

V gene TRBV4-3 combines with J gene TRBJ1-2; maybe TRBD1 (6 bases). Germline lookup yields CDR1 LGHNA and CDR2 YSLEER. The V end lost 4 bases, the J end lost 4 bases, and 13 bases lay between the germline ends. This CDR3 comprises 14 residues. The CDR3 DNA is TGCGCCAGCAGCCCAGGGGAGGGGTCCTATGGCTACACCTTC. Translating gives CASSPGEGSYGYTF.

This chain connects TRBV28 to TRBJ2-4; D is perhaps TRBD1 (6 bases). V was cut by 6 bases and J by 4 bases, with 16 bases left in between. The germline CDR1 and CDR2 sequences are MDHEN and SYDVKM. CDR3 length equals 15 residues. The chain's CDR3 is CASSPLGGGKNIQYF. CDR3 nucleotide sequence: TGTGCCAGCAGCCCCTTAGGGGGTGGGAAAAACATTCAGTACTTC.

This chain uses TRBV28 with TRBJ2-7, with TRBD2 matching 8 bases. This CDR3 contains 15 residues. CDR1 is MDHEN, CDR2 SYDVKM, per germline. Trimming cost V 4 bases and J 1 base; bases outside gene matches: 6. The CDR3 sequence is CASSSWAGGSYEQYF. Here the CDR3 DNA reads TGTGCCAGCAGTTCCTGGGCGGGAGGTTCCTACGAGCAGTACTTC.

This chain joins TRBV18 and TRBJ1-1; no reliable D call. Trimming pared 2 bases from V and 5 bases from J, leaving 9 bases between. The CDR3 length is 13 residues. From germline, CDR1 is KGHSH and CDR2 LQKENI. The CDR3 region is CASSPGSGTEAFF. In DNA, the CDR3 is TGTGCCAGCTCACCAGGCTCGGGGACTGAAGCTTTCTTT.

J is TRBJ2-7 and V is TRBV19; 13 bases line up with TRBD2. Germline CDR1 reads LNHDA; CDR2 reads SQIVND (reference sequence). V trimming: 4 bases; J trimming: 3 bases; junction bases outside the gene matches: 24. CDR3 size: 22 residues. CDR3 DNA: TGTGCCAGTAGTACTCCTTTGACTAGCGGGAGGAGACTCGAGGCCCCCCACTACGAGCAGTACTTC. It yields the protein CASSTPLTSGRRLEAPHYEQYF.

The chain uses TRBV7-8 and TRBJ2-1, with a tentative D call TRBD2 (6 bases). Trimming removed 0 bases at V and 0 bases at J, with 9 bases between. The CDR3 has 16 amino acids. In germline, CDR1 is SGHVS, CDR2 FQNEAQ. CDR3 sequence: CASSLASGYSYNEQFF. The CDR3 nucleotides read TGTGCCAGCAGCTTAGCCAGCGGGTACTCCTACAATGAGCAGTTCTTC.

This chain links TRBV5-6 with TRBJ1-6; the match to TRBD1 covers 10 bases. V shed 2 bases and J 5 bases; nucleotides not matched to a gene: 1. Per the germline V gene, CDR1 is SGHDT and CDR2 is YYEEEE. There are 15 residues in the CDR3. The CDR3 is CASSFGTGDNSPLHF. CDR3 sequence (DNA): TGTGCCAGCAGCTTTGGGACAGGGGATAATTCACCCCTCCACTTT. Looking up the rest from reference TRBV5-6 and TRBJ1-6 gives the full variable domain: DAGVTQSPTHLIKTRGQQVTLRCSPKSGHDTVSWYQQALGQGPQFIFQYYEEEERQRGNFPDRFSGHQFPNYSSELNVNALLLGDSALYLCASSFGTGDNSPLHFGNGTRLTVT.

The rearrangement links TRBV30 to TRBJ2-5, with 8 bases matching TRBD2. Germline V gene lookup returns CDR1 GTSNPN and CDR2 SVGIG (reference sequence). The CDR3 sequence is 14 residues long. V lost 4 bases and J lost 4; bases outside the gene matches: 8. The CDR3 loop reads CAWKLSGSGETQYF. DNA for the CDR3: TGTGCCTGGAAACTGAGCGGGAGTGGAGAGACCCAGTACTTC.

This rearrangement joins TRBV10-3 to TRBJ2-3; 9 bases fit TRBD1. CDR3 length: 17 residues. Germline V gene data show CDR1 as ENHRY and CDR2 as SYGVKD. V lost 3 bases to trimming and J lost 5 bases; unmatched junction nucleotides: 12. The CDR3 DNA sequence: TGTGCCATCAGTGAAACAAAAACAGGGGGCGCATTAGATACGCAGTATTTT. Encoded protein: CAISETKTGGALDTQYF.

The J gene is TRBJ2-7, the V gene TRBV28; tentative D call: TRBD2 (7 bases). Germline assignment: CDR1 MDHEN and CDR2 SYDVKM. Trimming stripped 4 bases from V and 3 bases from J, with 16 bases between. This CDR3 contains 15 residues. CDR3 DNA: TGTGCCAGCAGTTCCGGGGGGCCTACCTACTACGAGCAGTACTTC. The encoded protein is CASSSGGPTYYEQYF.

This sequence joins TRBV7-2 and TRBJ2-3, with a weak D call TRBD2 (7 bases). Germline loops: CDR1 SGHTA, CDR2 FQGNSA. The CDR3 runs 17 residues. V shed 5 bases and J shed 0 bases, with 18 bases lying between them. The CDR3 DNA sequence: TGTGCCAGCAGCCTGGTGGGAGGGGGAGGGAGCACAGATACGCAGTATTTT. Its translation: CASSLVGGGGSTDTQYF.

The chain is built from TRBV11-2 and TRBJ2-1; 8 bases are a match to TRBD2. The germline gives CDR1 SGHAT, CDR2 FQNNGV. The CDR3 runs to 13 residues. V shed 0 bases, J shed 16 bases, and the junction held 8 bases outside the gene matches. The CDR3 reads CASSLDVHGRGFF. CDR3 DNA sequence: TGTGCCAGCAGCTTAGATGTACACGGGAGGGGATTCTTC. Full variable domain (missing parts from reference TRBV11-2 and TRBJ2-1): EAGVAQSPRYKIIEKRQSVAFWCNPISGHATLYWYQQILGQGPKLLIQFQNNGVVDDSQLPKDRFSAERLKGVDSTLKIQPAKLEDSAVYLCASSLDVHGRGFFGPGTRLTVL.

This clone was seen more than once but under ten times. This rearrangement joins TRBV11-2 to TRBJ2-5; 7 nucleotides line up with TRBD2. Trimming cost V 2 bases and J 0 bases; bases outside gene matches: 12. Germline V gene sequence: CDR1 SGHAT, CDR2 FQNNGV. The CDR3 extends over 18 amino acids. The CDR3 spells CASSLRGRASGYQETQYF. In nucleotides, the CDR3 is TGTGCCAGCAGCTTAAGAGGCAGGGCTAGCGGATACCAAGAGACCCAGTACTTC.

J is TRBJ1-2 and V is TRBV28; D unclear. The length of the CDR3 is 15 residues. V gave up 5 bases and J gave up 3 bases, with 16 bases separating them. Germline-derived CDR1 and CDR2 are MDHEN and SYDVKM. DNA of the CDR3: TGTGCCAGCAGTCCCTCCGACACGTTTTACTATGGCTACACCTTC. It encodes CASSPSDTFYYGYTF.

The CDR3 region has the DNA TGTGCCAGCTCACGATTCGCGTCGAGCTCCTACAATGAGCAGTTCTTC. Protein: CASSRFASSSYNEQFF. The genes are TRBV18 and TRBJ2-1; D ambiguous. The germline V gene encodes CDR1 KGHSH and CDR2 LQKENI. This CDR3 region has 16 residues. V was shortened by 4 bases and J by 0 bases, with 13 bases between the two germline ends.

The CDR3 sequence is CASSGTEQETQYF. The CDR3 DNA is TGTGCCAGCAGTGGGACAGAGCAAGAGACCCAGTACTTC. The rearrangement uses TRBV25-1 and TRBJ2-5; D may be TRBD1 (6 bases). V was clipped by 4 bases and J by 2 bases, with 8 bases between them. This CDR3 spans 13 amino acids. Germline lookup yields CDR1 MGHDK and CDR2 SYGVNS.

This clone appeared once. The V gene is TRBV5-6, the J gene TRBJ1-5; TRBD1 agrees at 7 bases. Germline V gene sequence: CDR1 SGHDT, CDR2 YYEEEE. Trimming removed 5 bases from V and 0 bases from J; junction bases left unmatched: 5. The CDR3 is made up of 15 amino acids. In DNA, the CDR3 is TGTGCCAGCAGTTGGGGACAGCTTAGCAATCAGCCCCAGCATTTT. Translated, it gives CASSWGQLSNQPQHF. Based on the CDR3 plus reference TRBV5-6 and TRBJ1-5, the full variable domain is DAGVTQSPTHLIKTRGQQVTLRCSPKSGHDTVSWYQQALGQGPQFIFQYYEEEERQRGNFPDRFSGHQFPNYSSELNVNALLLGDSALYLCASSWGQLSNQPQHFGDGTRLSIL.

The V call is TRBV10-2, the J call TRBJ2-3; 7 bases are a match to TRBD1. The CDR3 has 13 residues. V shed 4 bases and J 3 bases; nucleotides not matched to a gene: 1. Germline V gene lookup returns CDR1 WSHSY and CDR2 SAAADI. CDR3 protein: CASSGQGTDTQYF. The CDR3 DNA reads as TGCGCCAGCAGTGGACAGGGAACAGATACGCAGTATTTT.

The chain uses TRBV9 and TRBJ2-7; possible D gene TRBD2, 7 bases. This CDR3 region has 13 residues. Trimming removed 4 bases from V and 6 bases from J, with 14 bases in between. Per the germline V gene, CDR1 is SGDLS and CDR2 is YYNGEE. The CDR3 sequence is CASSPGASGEQYF. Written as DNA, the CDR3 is TGTGCCAGCAGCCCGGGGGCTAGCGGCGAGCAGTACTTC.

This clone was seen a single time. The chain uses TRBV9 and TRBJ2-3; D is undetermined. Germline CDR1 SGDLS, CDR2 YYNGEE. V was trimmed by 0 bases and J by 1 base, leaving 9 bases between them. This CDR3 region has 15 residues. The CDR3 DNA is TGTGCCAGCAGCGTAGCACCGGGTCGCACAGATACGCAGTATTTT. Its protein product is CASSVAPGRTDTQYF.

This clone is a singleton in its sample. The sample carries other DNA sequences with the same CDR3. The CDR3 spells CASSLGLASTDTQYF. Here the CDR3 DNA reads TGCGCCAGCAGCTTGGGACTAGCGAGCACAGATACGCAGTATTTT. The gene calls are TRBV5-1 and TRBJ2-3; 8 bases line up with TRBD2. J gave up 0 bases and V 0 bases, and 0 bases lay outside the gene matches. This CDR3 region has 15 residues. Looked up from germline, CDR1 is SGHRS and CDR2 is YFSETQ.

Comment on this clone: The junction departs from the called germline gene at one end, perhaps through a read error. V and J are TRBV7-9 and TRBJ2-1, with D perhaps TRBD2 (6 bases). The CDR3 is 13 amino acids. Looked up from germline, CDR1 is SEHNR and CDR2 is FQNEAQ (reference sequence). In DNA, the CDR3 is TGTTCCAGCAGCCCGGACTATCTCAATGAGCAGTTCTTC. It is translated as CSSSPDYLNEQFF. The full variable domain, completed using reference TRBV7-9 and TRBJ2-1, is DTGVSQNPRHKITKRGQNVTFRCDPISEHNRLYWYRQTLGQGPEFLTYFQNEAQLEKSRLLSDRFSAERPKGSFSTLEIQRTEQGDSAMYLCSSSPDYLNEQFFGPGTRLTVL.